Listed below are T cell receptor beta chains from one sample, sequenced in a study of beta chain bispecific antibodies for T cell cancers. One entry per CDR3 protein, called by TCRdb with MiXCR from the 5' RACE reads. The sample shows 20,000 to 25,000 distinct CDR3 sequences, about 2% of them seen only once. Their specific antigens are unknown. The input for sequencing was healthy donor T cells cultured with leukemia cells, taken from a culture containing a bispecific antibody targeting TCR Vbeta12. The receptors originated from a human donor in good health. Some clones in this sample may be carry-over from other donors' samples. The CDR3 runs from the conserved cysteine through the conserved F or W. The order of the fields is CDR3 length, clone size, D gene, V gene, J gene, CDR3 protein, CDR3 DNA. The D gene is left open where the match is weak. Clone size appears in some rows only: once, few, many, or a class for an expanded clone.

len: 13
abundance: many
d_gene: .
v_gene: TRBV5-4
j_gene: TRBJ2-5
CDR3aa: CASSLAAQETQYF
CDR3nt: TGTGCCAGCAGCTTGGCAGCCCAAGAGACCCAGTACTTC

len: 12
abundance: many
d_gene: .
v_gene: TRBV30
j_gene: TRBJ2-3
CDR3aa: CAWSFSTDTQYF
CDR3nt: TGTGCCTGGAGTTTTAGCACAGATACGCAGTATTTT

len: 16
abundance: medium-sized
d_gene: TRBD2
v_gene: TRBV7-6
j_gene: TRBJ2-1
CDR3aa: CASSQLAGALDNEQFF
CDR3nt: TGTGCCAGCAGCCAGCTAGCGGGGGCCCTCGACAATGAGCAGTTCTTC

len: 14
abundance: many
d_gene: .
v_gene: TRBV3-1
j_gene: TRBJ2-1
CDR3aa: CASRDSGSYNEQFF
CDR3nt: TGTGCCAGCAGGGACAGCGGGTCCTACAATGAGCAGTTCTTC

len: 17
abundance: many
d_gene: .
v_gene: TRBV5-1
j_gene: TRBJ2-1
CDR3aa: CASSSDLTGSSYNEQFF
CDR3nt: TGCGCCAGCAGCTCAGATCTGACGGGGAGCTCCTACAATGAGCAGTTCTTC

len: 10
abundance: many
d_gene: .
v_gene: TRBV5-8
j_gene: TRBJ2-7
CDR3aa: CASSLSEQYF
CDR3nt: TGTGCCAGCAGCTTGAGCGAGCAGTACTTC

len: 13
abundance: many
d_gene: .
v_gene: TRBV12-3/TRBV12-4
j_gene: TRBJ2-1
CDR3aa: CASSSSSYNEQFF
CDR3nt: TGTGCCAGCAGCTCTAGCTCCTACAATGAGCAGTTCTTC

len: 14
abundance: many
d_gene: .
v_gene: TRBV12-3/TRBV12-4
j_gene: TRBJ1-1
CDR3aa: CASSLTGLDTEAFF
CDR3nt: TGTGCCAGCAGTTTAACAGGGCTCGACACTGAAGCTTTCTTT

len: 13
abundance: many
d_gene: .
v_gene: TRBV28
j_gene: TRBJ1-1
CDR3aa: CASSLVSNTEAFF
CDR3nt: TGTGCCAGCAGTTTGGTCTCGAACACTGAAGCTTTCTTT

len: 15
abundance: many
d_gene: TRBD1
v_gene: TRBV20-1
j_gene: TRBJ1-5
CDR3aa: CSAGKRTGLNQPQHF
CDR3nt: TGCAGTGCTGGTAAAAGGACAGGTCTCAATCAGCCCCAGCATTTT

len: 15
abundance: many
d_gene: TRBD2
v_gene: TRBV19
j_gene: TRBJ2-7
CDR3aa: CASSISGGENYEQYF
CDR3nt: TGTGCCAGTAGTATCAGCGGGGGTGAAAACTACGAGCAGTACTTC

len: 16
abundance: many
d_gene: .
v_gene: TRBV9
j_gene: TRBJ2-1
CDR3aa: CASSPLPWSSYNEQFF
CDR3nt: TGTGCCAGCAGCCCCCTCCCCTGGAGCTCCTACAATGAGCAGTTCTTC

len: 18
abundance: many
d_gene: TRBD2
v_gene: TRBV6-6
j_gene: TRBJ2-6
CDR3aa: CASSHTGGRWLGANVLTF
CDR3nt: TGTGCCAGCAGTCACACGGGGGGACGTTGGCTTGGGGCCAACGTCCTGACTTTC

len: 15
abundance: many
d_gene: TRBD2
v_gene: TRBV7-8
j_gene: TRBJ2-5
CDR3aa: CASSLLAGVQETQYF
CDR3nt: TGTGCCAGCAGCTTACTAGCGGGGGTCCAAGAGACCCAGTACTTC

len: 15
abundance: many
d_gene: TRBD1
v_gene: TRBV5-1
j_gene: TRBJ2-7
CDR3aa: CASSSWTGATYEQYF
CDR3nt: TGCGCCAGCAGCTCCTGGACAGGGGCTACCTACGAGCAGTACTTC

len: 14
abundance: many
d_gene: TRBD1
v_gene: TRBV13
j_gene: TRBJ1-1
CDR3aa: CASSSLDRGPEAFF
CDR3nt: TGTGCCAGCAGCTCCCTGGACAGGGGCCCTGAAGCTTTCTTT

len: 13
abundance: many
d_gene: .
v_gene: TRBV5-1
j_gene: TRBJ2-5
CDR3aa: CASSLGQRETQYF
CDR3nt: TGCGCCAGCAGCTTGGGGCAGAGGGAGACCCAGTACTTC

len: 14
abundance: many
d_gene: .
v_gene: TRBV7-8
j_gene: TRBJ2-4
CDR3aa: CASSSGTSVNIQYF
CDR3nt: TGTGCCAGCAGCTCTGGGACAAGCGTCAACATTCAGTACTTC

len: 16
abundance: many
d_gene: .
v_gene: TRBV24-1
j_gene: TRBJ2-2
CDR3aa: CATSDSPGINTGELFF
CDR3nt: TGTGCCACCAGTGATTCCCCGGGAATTAACACCGGGGAGCTGTTTTTT

len: 12
abundance: many
d_gene: .
v_gene: TRBV28
j_gene: TRBJ2-7
CDR3aa: CASPSSEDEQYF
CDR3nt: TGTGCCAGCCCCTCAAGCGAAGACGAGCAGTACTTC

len: 17
abundance: many
d_gene: .
v_gene: TRBV5-5
j_gene: TRBJ1-4
CDR3aa: CASSLAKGGGTNEKLFF
CDR3nt: TGTGCCAGCAGCTTGGCAAAGGGCGGGGGGACTAATGAAAAACTGTTTTTT

len: 14
abundance: medium-sized
d_gene: TRBD1
v_gene: TRBV6-4
j_gene: TRBJ1-1
CDR3aa: CASRATGTNTEAFF
CDR3nt: TGTGCCAGCAGAGCGACAGGGACGAACACTGAAGCTTTCTTT

len: 17
abundance: many
d_gene: TRBD2
v_gene: TRBV3-1
j_gene: TRBJ2-1
CDR3aa: CASSQDVGLVAYNEQFF
CDR3nt: TGTGCCAGCAGCCAAGATGTGGGACTAGTGGCCTACAATGAGCAGTTCTTC

len: 12
abundance: few
d_gene: .
v_gene: TRBV5-4
j_gene: TRBJ2-3
CDR3aa: CASSSLADTQYF
CDR3nt: TGTGCCAGCAGCTCCCTCGCAGATACGCAGTATTTT

len: 20
abundance: many
d_gene: .
v_gene: TRBV4-2
j_gene: TRBJ1-1
CDR3aa: CASSQARGVNRLVMNTEAFF
CDR3nt: TGTGCCAGCAGCCAAGCTCGGGGCGTTAACAGGTTGGTAATGAACACTGAAGCTTTCTTT

len: 15
abundance: many
d_gene: TRBD1
v_gene: TRBV18
j_gene: TRBJ2-1
CDR3aa: CASSPPGQFYNEQFF
CDR3nt: TGTGCCAGCTCACCACCGGGACAGTTCTACAATGAGCAGTTCTTC

len: 17
abundance: many
d_gene: TRBD1
v_gene: TRBV15
j_gene: TRBJ1-2
CDR3aa: CATSRTGQESTSYGYTF
CDR3nt: TGTGCCACCAGCAGAACGGGACAGGAGAGCACATCCTATGGCTACACCTTC

len: 15
abundance: .
d_gene: .
v_gene: TRBV6-5
j_gene: TRBJ2-1
CDR3aa: CASSAGAASYNEQFF
CDR3nt: TGTGCCAGCTCGGCGGGGGCGGCCTCCTACAATGAGCAGTTCTTC

len: 13
abundance: many
d_gene: TRBD1
v_gene: TRBV20-1
j_gene: TRBJ2-4
CDR3aa: CSASGTGINIQYF
CDR3nt: TGCAGTGCTAGTGGGACAGGGATAAACATTCAGTACTTC

len: 16
abundance: many
d_gene: .
v_gene: TRBV7-2
j_gene: TRBJ1-6
CDR3aa: CASQDGSWQFNSPLHF
CDR3nt: TGTGCCAGCCAGGACGGTTCTTGGCAGTTTAATTCACCCCTCCACTTT

len: 15
abundance: many
d_gene: TRBD1
v_gene: TRBV7-9
j_gene: TRBJ2-7
CDR3aa: CASSSTRTGGYEQYF
CDR3nt: TGTGCCAGCAGCTCTACGCGGACAGGGGGCTACGAGCAGTACTTC

len: 14
abundance: many
d_gene: TRBD1
v_gene: TRBV20-1
j_gene: TRBJ2-2
CDR3aa: CSATGQPNTGELFF
CDR3nt: TGCAGTGCTACGGGACAGCCGAACACCGGGGAGCTGTTTTTT

len: 14
abundance: many
d_gene: TRBD1
v_gene: TRBV6-6
j_gene: TRBJ2-2
CDR3aa: CASGGALVTGELFF
CDR3nt: TGTGCCTCAGGGGGCGCGTTGGTAACCGGGGAGCTGTTTTTT

len: 14
abundance: many
d_gene: .
v_gene: TRBV5-1
j_gene: TRBJ2-7
CDR3aa: CASSFQTGGYEQYF
CDR3nt: TGCGCCAGCAGCTTCCAAACCGGGGGCTACGAGCAGTACTTC